This T cell receptor (beta chain) was sequenced for a study of T-cell memory formation after mild COVID-19. About the study: Clusters of TCRs were largely donor specific.

Germline V CDR1 and CDR2: SNHLY, FYNNEI. V lost 5 bases, J lost 7 bases, and 7 bases stayed unmatched. CDR3 length equals 13 residues. Notes on the study in general: Clones shrinking between day 15 and 85 showed a balanced CD4/CD8 split, and those that grew later tilted toward CD4+.

cDNA libraries for TCR alpha and TCR beta, carrying sample barcodes and UMIs, came from 5'RACE with constant-segment primers. TCRdb processed the 5' RACE reads anew with MiXCR; each CDR3 protein has one entry. The table lists hundreds of thousands of distinct CDR3 sequences, roughly 22% of them singletons. A remark on this clonotype: Its antigen is currently unknown.

The sample taken for sequencing was PBMCs or a T cell subset sorted from them (not recorded which). J is TRBJ1-1 and V is TRBV2; 7 nucleotides agree with TRBD1. This clonotype was obtained from an adult woman who had mild COVID-19 (a few samples of this study predate the infection). Cell type and time point are not known. CDR3 amino acids: CASSRQGRNEAFF. DNA of the CDR3: TGTGCCAGCAGTCGACAGGGCCGAAATGAAGCTTTCTTT. Looking up the rest from reference TRBV2 and TRBJ1-1 gives the full variable domain: EPEVTQTPSHQVTQMGQEVILRCVPISNHLYFYWYRQILGQKVEFLVSFYNNEISEKSEIFDDQFSVERPDGSNFTLKIRSTKLEDSAMYFCASSRQGRNEAFFGQGTRLTVV.